This T cell receptor (beta chain) was found in a study of blood T cell repertoires in COVID-19. Germline V gene data show CDR1 as KGHDR and CDR2 as SFDVKD. Trimming at V came to 9 bases and at J to 7 bases, leaving 5 bases not matched to a gene. The CDR3 length is 13 residues. Produced via immunoSEQ multiplex PCR; TCRdb's table is partial and in-frame only. This repertoire shows tens of thousands of clones, roughly 82% found once; its top ten account for 6% to 7.5%. Material: peripheral blood. The V gene is TRBV24-1, the J gene TRBJ1-6; 7 bases line up with TRBD1. The TCR originated in a man in his forties or fifties with active or convalescent COVID-19. The chain's CDR3 is CATRDRANSPLHF. In nucleotides, the CDR3 is TGTGCCACCCGCGACAGGGCGAATTCACCCCTCCACTTT.